This T cell receptor beta chain stems from a study of blood T cell repertoires in COVID-19. Study summary: From T cells, B-cell-depleted T cells, or PBMCs came the material, which was cDNA or gDNA.

In the original processing: Researchers report that nucleated cell counts were estimated from reference gene primer amplification. TCRdb keeps only in-frame clones here, not all; method: immunoSEQ multiplex PCR. V and J calls and clone size are given by that table; D and trimming were obtained from the DNA. The sample carries some 450,000 clones, over 85% recorded once. Germline values: CDR1 ENHRY, CDR2 SYGVKD. The CDR3 covers 15 residues. The V and J ends lost 5 bases and 4 bases, in that order; junction bases with no gene match: 7. The Seattle site enrolled patients during active infection and followed them longitudinally.

The receptor was derived from a man aged 18 to 30 with COVID-19, enrolled during active disease. V gene TRBV10-3 combines with J gene TRBJ2-3; 9 nucleotides match TRBD2. The sequencing sample was made of peripheral blood. CDR3 nucleotide sequence: TGTGCCATCAGTCCTAGCGGGACATACTCAGATACGCAGTATTTT. The encoded protein is CAISPSGTYSDTQYF.